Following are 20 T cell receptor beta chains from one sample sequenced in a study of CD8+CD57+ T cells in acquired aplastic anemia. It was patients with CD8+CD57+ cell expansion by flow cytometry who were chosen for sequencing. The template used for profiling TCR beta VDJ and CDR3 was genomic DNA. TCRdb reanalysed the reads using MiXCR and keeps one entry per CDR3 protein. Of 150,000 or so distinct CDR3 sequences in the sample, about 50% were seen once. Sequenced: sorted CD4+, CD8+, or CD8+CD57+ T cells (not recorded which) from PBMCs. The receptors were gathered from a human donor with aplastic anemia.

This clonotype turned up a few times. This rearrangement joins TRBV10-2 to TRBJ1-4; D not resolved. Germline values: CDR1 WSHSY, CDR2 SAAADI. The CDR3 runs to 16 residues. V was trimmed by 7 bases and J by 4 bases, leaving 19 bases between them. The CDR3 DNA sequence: TGCGCCAGCAAGAAAGAAACCCTACTTGATAATGAAAAACTGTTTTTT. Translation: CASKKETLLDNEKLFF.

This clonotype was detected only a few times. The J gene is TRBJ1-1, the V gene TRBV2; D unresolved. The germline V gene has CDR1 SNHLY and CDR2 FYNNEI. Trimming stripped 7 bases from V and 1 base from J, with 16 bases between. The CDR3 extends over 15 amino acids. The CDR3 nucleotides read TGTGCCAGCACCAAAGGAGGGCAGACGAACACTGAAGCTTTCTTT. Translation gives CASTKGGQTNTEAFF.

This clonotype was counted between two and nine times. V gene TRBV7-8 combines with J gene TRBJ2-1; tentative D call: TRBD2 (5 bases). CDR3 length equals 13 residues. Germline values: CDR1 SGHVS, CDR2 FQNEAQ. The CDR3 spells CAMSRESYNEQFF. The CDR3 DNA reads TGTGCTATGTCCCGGGAATCCTACAATGAGCAGTTCTTC.

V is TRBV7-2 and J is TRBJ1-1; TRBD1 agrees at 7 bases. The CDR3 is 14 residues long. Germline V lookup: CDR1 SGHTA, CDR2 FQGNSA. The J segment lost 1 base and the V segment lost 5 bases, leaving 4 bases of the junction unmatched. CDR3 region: CASSKGAGNTEAFF. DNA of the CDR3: TGTGCCAGCAGCAAGGGGGCGGGGAACACTGAAGCTTTCTTT.

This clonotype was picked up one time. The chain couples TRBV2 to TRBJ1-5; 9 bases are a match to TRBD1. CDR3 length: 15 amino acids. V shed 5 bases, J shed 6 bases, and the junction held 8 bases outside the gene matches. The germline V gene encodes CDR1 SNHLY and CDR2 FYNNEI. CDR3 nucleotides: TGTGCCAGCAGTAAAGAAACAGGGGGCCCTCAGCCCCAGCATTTT. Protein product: CASSKETGGPQPQHF. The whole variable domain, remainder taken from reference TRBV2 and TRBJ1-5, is EPEVTQTPSHQVTQMGQEVILRCVPISNHLYFYWYRQILGQKVEFLVSFYNNEISEKSEIFDDQFSVERPDGSNFTLKIRSTKLEDSAMYFCASSKETGGPQPQHFGDGTRLSIL.

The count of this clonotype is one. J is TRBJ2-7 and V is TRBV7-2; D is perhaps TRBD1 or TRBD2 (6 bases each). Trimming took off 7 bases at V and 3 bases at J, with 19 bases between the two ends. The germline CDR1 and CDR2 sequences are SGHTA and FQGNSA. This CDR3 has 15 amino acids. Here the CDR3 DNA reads TGTGCCAGCACCTTCAATGGAGGGGGACTCTACGAGCAGTACTTC. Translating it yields CASTFNGGGLYEQYF.

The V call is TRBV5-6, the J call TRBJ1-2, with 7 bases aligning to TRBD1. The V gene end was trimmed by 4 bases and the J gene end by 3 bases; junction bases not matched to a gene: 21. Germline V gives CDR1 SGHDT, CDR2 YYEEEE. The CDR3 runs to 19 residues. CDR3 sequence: CASSPHGQVPSYGYYGYTF. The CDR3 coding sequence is TGTGCCAGCAGCCCCCACGGACAGGTACCATCGTACGGCTACTATGGCTACACCTTC.

This CDR3 is CASSYYREHEQYF. The DNA of the CDR3 is TGTGCCAGCAGTTACTACAGGGAGCACGAGCAGTACTTC. The rearrangement uses TRBV6-5 and TRBJ2-7; perhaps TRBD1 as D (6 bases). Between the trimmed V and J ends, which lost 1 base and 5 bases, there was a span of 9 bases. The germline CDR1 and CDR2 sequences are MNHEY and SVGAGI. CDR3 length: 13 residues.

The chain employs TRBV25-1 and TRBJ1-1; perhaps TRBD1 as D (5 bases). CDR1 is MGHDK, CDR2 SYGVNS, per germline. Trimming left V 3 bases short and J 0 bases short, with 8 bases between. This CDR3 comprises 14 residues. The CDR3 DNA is TGTGCCAGCAGTGACGGGGGTATGAACACTGAAGCTTTCTTT. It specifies CASSDGGMNTEAFF. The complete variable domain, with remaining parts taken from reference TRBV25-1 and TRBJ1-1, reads EADIYQTPRYLVIGTGKKITLECSQTMGHDKMYWYQQDPGMELHLIHYSYGVNSTEKGDLSSESTVSRIRTEHFPLTLESARPSHTSQYLCASSDGGMNTEAFFGQGTRLTVV.

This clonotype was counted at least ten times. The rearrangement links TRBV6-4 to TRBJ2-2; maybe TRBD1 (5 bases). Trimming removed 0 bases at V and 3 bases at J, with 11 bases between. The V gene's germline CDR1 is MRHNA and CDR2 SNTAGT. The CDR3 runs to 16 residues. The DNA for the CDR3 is TGTGCCAGCAGTGACTCTGGCAGGGCGGACACCGGGGAGCTGTTTTTT. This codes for CASSDSGRADTGELFF.

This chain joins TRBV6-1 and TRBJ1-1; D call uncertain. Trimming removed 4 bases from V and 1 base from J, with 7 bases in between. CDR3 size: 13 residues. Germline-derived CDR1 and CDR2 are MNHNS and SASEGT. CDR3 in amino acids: CASSVEQNTEAFF. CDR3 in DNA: TGTGCCAGCAGTGTGGAGCAGAACACTGAAGCTTTCTTT.

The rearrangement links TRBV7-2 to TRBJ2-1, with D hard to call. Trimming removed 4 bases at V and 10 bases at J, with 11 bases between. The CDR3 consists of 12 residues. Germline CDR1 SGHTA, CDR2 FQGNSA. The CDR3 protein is CASSYDYPEQFF. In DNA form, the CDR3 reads TGTGCCAGCAGCTACGATTATCCAGAGCAGTTCTTC.

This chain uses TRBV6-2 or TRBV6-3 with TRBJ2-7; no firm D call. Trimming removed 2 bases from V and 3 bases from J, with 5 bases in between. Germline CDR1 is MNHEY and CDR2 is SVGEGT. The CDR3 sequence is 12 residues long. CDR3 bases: TGTGCCAGCAGTTACGGTTTCTACGAGCAGTACTTC. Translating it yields CASSYGFYEQYF.

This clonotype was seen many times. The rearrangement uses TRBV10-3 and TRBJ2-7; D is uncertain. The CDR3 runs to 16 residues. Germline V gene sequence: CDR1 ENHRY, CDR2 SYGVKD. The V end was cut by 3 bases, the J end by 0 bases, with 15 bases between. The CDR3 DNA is TGTGCCATCAGTGACCCGGAGCGCGGTAGCTCCTACGAGCAGTACTTC. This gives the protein CAISDPERGSSYEQYF.

CDR3 in DNA: TGTGCCAGCATACCTTCTGGGGTCTCCCGCACAGATACGCAGTATTTT. This sequence encodes CASIPSGVSRTDTQYF. The gene calls are TRBV5-6 and TRBJ2-3; no clear D. The CDR3 loop spans 16 amino acids. Between the trimmed V and J ends, which lost 6 bases and 1 base, there was a span of 18 bases. Per germline, CDR1 SGHDT and CDR2 YYEEEE.

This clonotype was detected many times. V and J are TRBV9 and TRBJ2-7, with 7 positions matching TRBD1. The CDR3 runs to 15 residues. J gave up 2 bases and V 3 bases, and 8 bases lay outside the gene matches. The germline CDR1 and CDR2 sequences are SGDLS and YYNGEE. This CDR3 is CASSARQGPPYEQYF. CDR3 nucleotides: TGTGCCAGCAGCGCCCGACAGGGTCCCCCCTACGAGCAGTACTTC. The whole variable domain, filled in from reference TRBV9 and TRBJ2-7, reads DSGVTQTPKHLITATGQRVTLRCSPRSGDLSVYWYQQSLDQGLQFLIQYYNGEERAKGNILERFSAQQFPDLHSELNLSSLELGDSALYFCASSARQGPPYEQYFGPGTRLTVT.

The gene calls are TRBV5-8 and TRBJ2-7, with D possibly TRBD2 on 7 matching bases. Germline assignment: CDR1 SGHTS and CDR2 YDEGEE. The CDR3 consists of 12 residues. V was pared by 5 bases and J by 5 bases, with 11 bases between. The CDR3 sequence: CASRGGLNEQYF. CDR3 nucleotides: TGTGCCAGCAGGGGGGGGCTGAACGAGCAGTACTTC.

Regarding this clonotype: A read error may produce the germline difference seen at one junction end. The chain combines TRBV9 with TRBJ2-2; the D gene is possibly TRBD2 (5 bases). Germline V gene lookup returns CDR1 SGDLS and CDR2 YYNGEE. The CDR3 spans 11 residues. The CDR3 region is CASSPTGELLF. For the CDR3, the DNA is TGTGCCAGCAGCCCGACCGGGGAGCTGCTTTTT.

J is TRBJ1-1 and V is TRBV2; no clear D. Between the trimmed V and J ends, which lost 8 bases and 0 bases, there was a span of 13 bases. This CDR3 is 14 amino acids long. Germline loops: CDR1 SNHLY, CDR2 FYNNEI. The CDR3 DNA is TGTGCCAGCTTTGAGGTCTGGTTGAACACTGAAGCTTTCTTT. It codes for CASFEVWLNTEAFF.

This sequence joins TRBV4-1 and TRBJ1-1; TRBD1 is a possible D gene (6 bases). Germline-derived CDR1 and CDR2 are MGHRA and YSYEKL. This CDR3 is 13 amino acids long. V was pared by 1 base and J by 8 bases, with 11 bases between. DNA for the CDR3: TGCGCCAGCAGCCAAGGGGGGGGCAGCGAAGCTTTCTTT. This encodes CASSQGGGSEAFF.